This T cell receptor beta chain derives from a study of Ad26.COV2.S vaccination and SARS-CoV-2 variants. The table came from immunoSEQ multiplex PCR; TCRdb's copy has only in-frame clones and leaves some out. The sample yields roughly 380,000 clones, more than 75% seen once. V was trimmed by 2 bases and J by 5 bases, leaving 7 bases between them. This CDR3 has 13 amino acids. Germline V gene lookup returns CDR1 MNHNS and CDR2 SASEGT. Documented treatment: around 19 received Ad26.COV2.S at low or high dose, single or two shots; about 5 received placebo; per-sample allocation not given. Day 63 after the first vaccine or placebo injection was the time point for sampling. Expression of Wuhan-strain SARS-CoV-2 spike came from the Ad26 vector that formed the vaccine.

The J gene is TRBJ2-1, the V gene TRBV6-1; TRBD1 or TRBD2 may be the D gene (5 bases each). Sequences were derived from peripheral blood, sampled in a trial of Ad26.COV2.S vaccine versus placebo. The clonotype comes from a person between 18 and 65 years old who received the Ad26.COV2.S COVID-19 vaccine or a placebo. This CDR3 reads CASSEKGHNEQFF. DNA of the CDR3: TGTGCCAGCAGTGAAAAGGGACACAATGAGCAGTTCTTC.